This T cell receptor (beta chain) was captured by sequencing in a study of neurological immune-mediated disorders. MiXCR was run by TCRdb on the 5' RACE reads, yielding one entry per CDR3 protein. The data show some 27,000 distinct CDR3 sequences, with around a quarter seen just once and 30% held by the top ten. Concerning this clonotype: At one end, the junction sequence differs from germline, possibly due to a read error.

CD4+ or CD8+ T cells at a count of about a million served as input for the sorted libraries. The CDR3 runs 13 residues. Germline V gene lookup returns CDR1 SNHLY and CDR2 FYNNEI. V gene TRBV2 combines with J gene TRBJ2-7; 9 bases agree with TRBD1. Input material: CD4+ T cells from blood. The TCR was taken from a man aged 45-65 years with HTLV-1-associated myelopathy (HAM/TSP). Written as DNA, the CDR3 is TGTGCCACCACAGGGGGCCCTACTCACGAGAAGTACTTC. Encoded protein: CATTGGPTHEKYF.